The clone carrying this TCR delta chain was observed a handful of times. The amino acid sequence in TCRdb belongs to a much larger clone and departs from this DNA's translation at residue 11, likely a sequencing read error; the sequence shown is translated from the DNA. V was clipped by 3 bases and J by 3 bases; unmatched bases: 12. Germline V gives CDR1 GEAIGNYY, CDR2 EKD. This CDR3 contains 18 residues. TCRdb re-called clones from the RT-PCR reads using CATT. The data show fewer than 2,500 delta-chain clones, with approximately 1.2% seen just once and over 20% held by the top ten. This sample was taken from a study of gamma-delta T cells after stem cell transplantation.

V usage is TRDV2 and J usage is TRDJ1; 13 bases are shared with TRDD3. The sample consisted of gamma-delta T cells. The receptor's source is a human donor. It is not recorded whose cells these are; they may come from a transplant donor. The CDR3 region has the DNA TGTGCCTGTGACTACCTTACTGGGGGATACGGGAAGGCCGATAAACTCATCTTT. Protein product: CACDYLTGGYGKADKLIF.